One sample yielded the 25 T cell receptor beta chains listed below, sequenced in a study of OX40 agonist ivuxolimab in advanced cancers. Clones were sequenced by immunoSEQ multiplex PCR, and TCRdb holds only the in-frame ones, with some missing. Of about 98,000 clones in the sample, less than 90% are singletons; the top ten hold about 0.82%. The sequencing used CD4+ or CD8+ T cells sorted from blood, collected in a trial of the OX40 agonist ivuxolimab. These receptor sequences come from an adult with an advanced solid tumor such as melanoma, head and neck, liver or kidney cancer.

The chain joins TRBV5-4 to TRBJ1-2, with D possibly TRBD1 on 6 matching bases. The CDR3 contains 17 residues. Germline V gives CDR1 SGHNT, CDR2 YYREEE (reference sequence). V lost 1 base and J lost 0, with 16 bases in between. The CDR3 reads CASSLRGGRPSNYGYTF. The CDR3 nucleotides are TGTGCCAGCAGCTTGCGTGGGGGGCGGCCCTCTAACTATGGCTACACCTTC.

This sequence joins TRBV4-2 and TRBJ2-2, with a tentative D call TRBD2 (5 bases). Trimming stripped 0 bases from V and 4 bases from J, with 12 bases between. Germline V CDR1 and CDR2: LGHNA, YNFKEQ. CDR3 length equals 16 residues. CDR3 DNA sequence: TGTGCCAGCAGCCAAGATTGGCTAGCTGTCACCGGGGAGCTGTTTTTT. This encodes CASSQDWLAVTGELFF.

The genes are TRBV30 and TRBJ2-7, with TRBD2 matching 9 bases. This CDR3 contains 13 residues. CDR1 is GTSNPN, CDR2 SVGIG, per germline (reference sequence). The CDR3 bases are TGTGCTTTTAGCGGGAGTACTCCCTACGAGCAGTACTTC. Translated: CAFSGSTPYEQYF.

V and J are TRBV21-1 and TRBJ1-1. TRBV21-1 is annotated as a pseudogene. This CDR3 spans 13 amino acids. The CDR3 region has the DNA TGTGCCAGCGGCTTGGGGAGGGGCACTGAAGCTTTCTTT. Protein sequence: CASGLGRGTEAFF.

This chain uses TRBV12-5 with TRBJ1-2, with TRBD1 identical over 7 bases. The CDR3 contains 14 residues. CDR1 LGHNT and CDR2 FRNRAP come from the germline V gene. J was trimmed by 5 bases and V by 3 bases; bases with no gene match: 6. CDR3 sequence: CASGFQDRRYGYTF. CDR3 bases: TGTGCTAGTGGTTTTCAGGACAGGAGGTATGGCTACACCTTC. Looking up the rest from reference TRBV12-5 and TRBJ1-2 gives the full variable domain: DARVTQTPRHKVTEMGQEVTMRCQPILGHNTVFWYRQTMMQGLELLAYFRNRAPLDDSGMPKDRFSAEMPDATLATLKIQPSEPRDSAVYFCASGFQDRRYGYTFGSGTRLTVV.

The CDR3 nucleotides read TGTGCCAGCAGCCAACGACAGGGCGGCTATGGCTACACCTTC. It specifies CASSQRQGGYGYTF. This chain uses TRBV14 with TRBJ1-2; TRBD1 agrees at 7 bases. Germline CDR1 reads SGHDN; CDR2 reads FVKESK. The CDR3 extends over 14 amino acids. Losses at the gene ends were 2 bases for V and 4 bases for J; bases not matched to a gene: 4.

In nucleotides, the CDR3 is TGTGCCAGCAGCGTAGCGGTAGCGGGAGGGATAGATACGCAGTATTTT. Translating it yields CASSVAVAGGIDTQYF. The chain recombines TRBV9 with TRBJ2-3; 11 bases align to TRBD2. Germline loops: CDR1 SGDLS, CDR2 YYNGEE. Losses at the gene ends were 0 bases for V and 5 bases for J; bases not matched to a gene: 5. The CDR3 runs 16 residues.

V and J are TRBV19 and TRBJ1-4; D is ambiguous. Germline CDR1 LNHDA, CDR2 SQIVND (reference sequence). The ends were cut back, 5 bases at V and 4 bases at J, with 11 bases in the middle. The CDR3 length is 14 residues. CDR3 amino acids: CASSPGLLNEKLFF. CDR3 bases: TGTGCCAGTAGTCCCGGGCTACTTAATGAAAAACTGTTTTTT.

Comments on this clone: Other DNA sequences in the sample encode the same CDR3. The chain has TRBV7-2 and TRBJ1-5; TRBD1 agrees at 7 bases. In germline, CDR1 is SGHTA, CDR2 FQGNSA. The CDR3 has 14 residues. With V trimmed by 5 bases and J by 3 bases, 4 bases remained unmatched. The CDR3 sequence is CASSATGDNQPQHF. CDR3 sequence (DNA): TGTGCCAGCAGCGCCACAGGGGACAATCAGCCCCAGCATTTT.

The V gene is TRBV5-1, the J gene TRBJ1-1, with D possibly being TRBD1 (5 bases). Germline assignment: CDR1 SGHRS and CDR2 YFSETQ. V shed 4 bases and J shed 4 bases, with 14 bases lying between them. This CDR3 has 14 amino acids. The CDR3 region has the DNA TGCGCCAGCAGCACCGGACATTCAGGCACTGAAGCTTTCTTT. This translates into CASSTGHSGTEAFF.

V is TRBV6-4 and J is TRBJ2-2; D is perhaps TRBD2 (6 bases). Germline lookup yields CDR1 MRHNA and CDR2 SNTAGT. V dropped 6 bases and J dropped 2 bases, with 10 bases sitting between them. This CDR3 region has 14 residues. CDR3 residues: CASRQGLNTGELFF. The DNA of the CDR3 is TGTGCCAGCAGGCAGGGACTTAACACCGGGGAGCTGTTTTTT.

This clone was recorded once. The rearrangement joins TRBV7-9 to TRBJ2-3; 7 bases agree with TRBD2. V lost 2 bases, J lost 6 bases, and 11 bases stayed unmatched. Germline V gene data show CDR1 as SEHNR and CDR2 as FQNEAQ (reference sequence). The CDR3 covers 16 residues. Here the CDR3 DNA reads TGTGCCAGCAGCTTACTACTAGCGAGGAGGACGGATACGCAGTATTTT. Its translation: CASSLLLARRTDTQYF.

CDR3 bases: TGTGCCTGGAGTGTACAGCAAGAGACCCAGTACTTC. Translating it yields CAWSVQQETQYF. The gene calls are TRBV30 and TRBJ2-5; no clear D gene. In germline, CDR1 is GTSNPN, CDR2 SVGIG (reference sequence). The CDR3 length is 12 residues. V was shortened by 0 bases and J by 2 bases, with 4 bases between the two germline ends. Based on the CDR3 plus reference TRBV30 and TRBJ2-5, the full variable domain is SQTIHQWPATLVQPVGSPLSLECTVEGTSNPNLYWYRQAAGRGLQLLFYSVGIGQISSEVPQNLSASRPQDRQFILSSKKLLLSDSGFYLCAWSVQQETQYFGPGTRLLVL.

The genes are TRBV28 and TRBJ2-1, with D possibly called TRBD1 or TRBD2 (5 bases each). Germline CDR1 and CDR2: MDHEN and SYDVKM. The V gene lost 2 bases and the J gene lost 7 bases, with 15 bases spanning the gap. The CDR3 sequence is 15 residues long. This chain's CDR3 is CASSLTKGTGNEQFF. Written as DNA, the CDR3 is TGTGCCAGCAGTTTAACAAAGGGGACGGGGAATGAGCAGTTCTTC. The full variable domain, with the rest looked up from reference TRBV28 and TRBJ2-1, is DVKVTQSSRYLVKRTGEKVFLECVQDMDHENMFWYRQDPGLGLRLIYFSYDVKMKEKGDIPEGYSVSREKKERFSLILESASTNQTSMYLCASSLTKGTGNEQFFGPGTRLTVL.

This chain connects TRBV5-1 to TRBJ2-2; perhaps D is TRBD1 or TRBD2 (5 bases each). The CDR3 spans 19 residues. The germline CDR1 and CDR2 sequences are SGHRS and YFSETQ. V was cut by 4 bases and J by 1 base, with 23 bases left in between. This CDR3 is CASSRRSLRSRENTGELFF. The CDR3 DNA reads TGCGCCAGCAGCCGGAGGAGTTTGCGGAGCAGGGAGAACACCGGGGAGCTGTTTTTT.

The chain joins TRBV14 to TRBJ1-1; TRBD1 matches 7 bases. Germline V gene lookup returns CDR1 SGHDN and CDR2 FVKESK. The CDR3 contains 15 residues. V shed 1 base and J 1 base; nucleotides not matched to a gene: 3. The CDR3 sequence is CASSQGTGWNTEAFF. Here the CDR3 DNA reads TGTGCCAGCAGCCAAGGGACAGGATGGAACACTGAAGCTTTCTTT.

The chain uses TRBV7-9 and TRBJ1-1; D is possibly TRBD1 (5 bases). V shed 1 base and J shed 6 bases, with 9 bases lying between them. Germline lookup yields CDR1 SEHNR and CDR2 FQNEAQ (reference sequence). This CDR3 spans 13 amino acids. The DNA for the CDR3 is TGTGCCAGCAGCTTAGTAGGCAGGGCTGAAGCTTTCTTT. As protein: CASSLVGRAEAFF. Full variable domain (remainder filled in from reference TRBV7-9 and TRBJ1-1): DTGVSQNPRHKITKRGQNVTFRCDPISEHNRLYWYRQTLGQGPEFLTYFQNEAQLEKSRLLSDRFSAERPKGSFSTLEIQRTEQGDSAMYLCASSLVGRAEAFFGQGTRLTVV.

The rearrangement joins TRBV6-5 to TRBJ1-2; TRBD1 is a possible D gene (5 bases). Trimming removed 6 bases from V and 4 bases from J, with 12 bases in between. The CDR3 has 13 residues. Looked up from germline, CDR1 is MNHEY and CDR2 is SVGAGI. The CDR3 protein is CASSRDQVYGYTF. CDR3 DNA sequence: TGTGCCAGCAGCCGGGACCAAGTCTATGGCTACACCTTC.

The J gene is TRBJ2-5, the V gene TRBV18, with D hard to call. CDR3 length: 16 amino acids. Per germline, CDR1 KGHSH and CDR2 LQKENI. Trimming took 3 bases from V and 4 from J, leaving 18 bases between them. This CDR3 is CASSPAINPGRETQYF. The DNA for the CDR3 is TGTGCCAGCTCACCCGCGATAAATCCCGGCAGAGAGACCCAGTACTTC.

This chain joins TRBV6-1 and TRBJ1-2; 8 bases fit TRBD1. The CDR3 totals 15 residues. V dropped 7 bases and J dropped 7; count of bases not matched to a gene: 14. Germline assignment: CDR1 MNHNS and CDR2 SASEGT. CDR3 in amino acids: CASTARGQAGVGYTF. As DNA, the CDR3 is TGTGCCAGCACCGCAAGGGGACAGGCAGGGGTTGGCTACACCTTC.

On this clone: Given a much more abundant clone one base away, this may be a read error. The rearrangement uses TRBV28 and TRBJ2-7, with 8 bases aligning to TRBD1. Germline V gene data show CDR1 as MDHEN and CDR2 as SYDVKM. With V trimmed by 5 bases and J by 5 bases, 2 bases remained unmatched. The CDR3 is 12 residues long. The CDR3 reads CASSGQGNEQYF. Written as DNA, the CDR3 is TGTGCCAGCAGTGGACAGGGAAACGAGCAGTACTTC.

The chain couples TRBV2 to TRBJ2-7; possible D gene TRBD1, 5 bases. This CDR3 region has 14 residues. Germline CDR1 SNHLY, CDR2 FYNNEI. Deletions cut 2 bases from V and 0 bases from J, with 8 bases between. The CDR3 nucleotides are TGTGCCAGCAGTGAACAGGGCCTCTCCTACGAGCAGTACTTC. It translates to CASSEQGLSYEQYF.

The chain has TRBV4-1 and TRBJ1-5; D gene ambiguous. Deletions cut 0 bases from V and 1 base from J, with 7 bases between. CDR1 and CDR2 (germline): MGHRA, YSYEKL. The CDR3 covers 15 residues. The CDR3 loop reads CASSQDWGSNQPQHF. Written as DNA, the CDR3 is TGCGCCAGCAGCCAAGATTGGGGAAGCAATCAGCCCCAGCATTTT.

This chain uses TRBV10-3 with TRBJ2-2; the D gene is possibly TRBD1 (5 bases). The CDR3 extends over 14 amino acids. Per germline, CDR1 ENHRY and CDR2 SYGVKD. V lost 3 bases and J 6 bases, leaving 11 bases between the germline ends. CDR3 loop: CAISDKRGAGELFF. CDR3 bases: TGTGCCATCAGTGATAAAAGGGGTGCCGGGGAGCTGTTTTTT.

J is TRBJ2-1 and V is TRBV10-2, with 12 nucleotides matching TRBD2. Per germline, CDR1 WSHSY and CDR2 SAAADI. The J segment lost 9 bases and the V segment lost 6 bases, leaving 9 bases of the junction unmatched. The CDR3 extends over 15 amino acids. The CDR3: CASSPSSGRATEQFF. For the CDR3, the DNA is TGCGCCAGCAGCCCTTCTAGCGGGAGGGCCACTGAGCAGTTCTTC.